This is a list of T cell receptor beta chains from one sample in a study of T cell responses to AZD1222 COVID-19 vaccine. The data were produced by immunoSEQ multiplex PCR, yet TCRdb's version contains in-frame clones alone and is incomplete. The sample lists some 170,000 clones; roughly 90% were seen once. The sample consisted of peripheral blood, taken 28 days after the second AZD1222 dose. These receptors all stem from an adult who received the AZD1222 COVID-19 vaccine. Each CDR3 is given with its conserved first and last residue. The order of the fields is clone size, J gene, D gene, V gene, CDR3 DNA, CDR3 protein. The D gene is left open where the match is weak. The size of a clone is reported for some rows only, either as once, few or many, or as a class for expanded clones.

.	TRBJ2-6	.	TRBV2	TGTGCCAGCAGTGTCAACCACAGGGTTGGTGGGGCCAACGTCCTGACTTTC	CASSVNHRVGGANVLTF
.	TRBJ2-7	TRBD1	TRBV7-9	TGTGCCAGCAGCTTAACTCGGGACAGGAGCTACGAGCAGTACTTC	CASSLTRDRSYEQYF
.	TRBJ1-1	.	TRBV10-2	TGCGCCAGCAGTGGATTCGCGGGAACTGAAGCTTTCTTT	CASSGFAGTEAFF
few	TRBJ1-1	.	TRBV6-1	TGTGCCAGCAGTGTATTTCCGACACAACTGAGGGGTGAAGCTTTCTTT	CASSVFPTQLRGEAFF
.	TRBJ1-1	.	TRBV18	TGTGCCAGCTCACCCCCTTACTCGAACACTGAAGCTTTCTTT	CASSPPYSNTEAFF
.	TRBJ1-2	.	TRBV29-1	TGCAGCGTCGAAGGGACGAACTATGGCTACACCTTC	CSVEGTNYGYTF
.	TRBJ1-2	.	TRBV28	TGTGCCAGCAGTTTTAAGGGGGGCTACACCTTC	CASSFKGGYTF
.	TRBJ2-2	.	TRBV3-1/TRBV3-2	TGTGCCACCCTGAGGGACACCGGGGAGCTGTTTTTT	CATLRDTGELFF
.	TRBJ2-3	.	TRBV5-8	TGTGCCAGCAGCCCTGTTGGGGGCGCTTCCACAGATACGCAGTATTTT	CASSPVGGASTDTQYF
once	TRBJ1-2	TRBD1	TRBV6-5	TGTGCCAGCAGCCGACAGGGACGAGGATATGGCTACACCTTC	CASSRQGRGYGYTF
.	TRBJ1-4	.	TRBV12-3/TRBV12-4	TGTGCCAGCAGTGCAGGACACCCGGGAAAACTGTTTTTT	CASSAGHPGKLFF
.	TRBJ1-4	.	TRBV7-6	TGTGCCAGCAGCTTAGACGGAGGACTTGTCAAACTGTTTTTT	CASSLDGGLVKLFF
.	TRBJ1-3	.	TRBV11-2	TGTGCCAGCAGCTCTCCTTTGATAGCTGGAAACACCATATATTTT	CASSSPLIAGNTIYF
.	TRBJ1-5	.	TRBV5-6	TGTGCCAGCAGCGAGGGTTGGAATCAGCCCCAGCATTTT	CASSEGWNQPQHF
.	TRBJ1-2	TRBD1	TRBV28	TGTGCCAGCACCCCGGGACAGAACTATGGCTACACCTTC	CASTPGQNYGYTF
.	TRBJ1-1	.	TRBV7-8	TGTGCCAGCAGCTTTGCTAGTAGGGAAGCTTTCTTT	CASSFASREAFF
.	TRBJ2-5	.	TRBV7-9	TGTGCCAGCAGCACAGCTAGGGCGTGGGGGGAGACCCAGTACTTC	CASSTARAWGETQYF
.	TRBJ1-3	TRBD1	TRBV10-3	TGTGCCATCAGTGAGACAGGGGGGAAAGGAAACACCATATATTTT	CAISETGGKGNTIYF
.	TRBJ1-4	.	TRBV2	TGTGCCAGCAGGCCCACAGGTCTGGGAGAACTGTTTTTT	CASRPTGLGELFF
.	TRBJ1-6	.	TRBV10-3	TGTGCCATCACAACCGGAGGGGCTAATTCACCCCTCCACTTT	CAITTGGANSPLHF
.	TRBJ1-5	TRBD1	TRBV30	TGTGCCTGGAGTTCTAACAGGGGGGGTCAGCCCCAGCATTTT	CAWSSNRGGQPQHF
.	TRBJ2-5	.	TRBV12-3/TRBV12-4	TGTGCCAGCAGTTTAGAAAGAAAGGAGACCCAGTACTTC	CASSLERKETQYF
.	TRBJ1-2	.	TRBV19	TGTGCCAGTAGTATAGTAGCGGCCATCGGGGAGGGCTACACCTTC	CASSIVAAIGEGYTF
.	TRBJ1-3	.	TRBV6-2/TRBV6-3	TGTGCCAGCAGCCCTATACTAGCTTTCTCTGGAAACACCATATATTTT	CASSPILAFSGNTIYF
.	TRBJ1-2	TRBD1	TRBV11-2	TGTGCCAGCAGCTTAGGGACAGGGAACGGCTACACCTTC	CASSLGTGNGYTF
.	TRBJ1-4	.	TRBV28	TGTGCCAGCAGTCTGAACAGGGAGTCTAATGAAAAACTGTTTTTT	CASSLNRESNEKLFF
.	TRBJ2-5	.	TRBV7-9	TGTGCCAGCACTCGCCAGGGAGAGACCCAGTACTTC	CASTRQGETQYF
.	TRBJ1-1	.	TRBV19	TGTGCCAGTAGTCCCGGACAGAAAAACACTGAAGCTTTCTTT	CASSPGQKNTEAFF
.	TRBJ2-7	.	TRBV27	TGTGCCAGCAGTTTCCAGGGGCTGAAAAAGCAGTACTTC	CASSFQGLKKQYF
.	TRBJ2-1	.	TRBV10-3	TGTGCCATCAGTGGTGGGGGCCGGGGGAATGAGCAGTTCTTC	CAISGGGRGNEQFF
.	TRBJ2-5	TRBD2	TRBV7-2	TGTGCCAGCAGCAGCCACACCGGGACTATAGGGGAGACCCAGTACTTC	CASSSHTGTIGETQYF
.	TRBJ1-2	.	TRBV6-5	TGTGCCAGCAGAAAAGATGGGGCGCCCTATGGCTACACCTTC	CASRKDGAPYGYTF
.	TRBJ1-2	.	TRBV19	TGTGCCAGTAGTATCCGGACTAACTATGGCTACACCTTC	CASSIRTNYGYTF
once	TRBJ2-1	TRBD1	TRBV7-8	TGTGCCAGCAGCCGTAACAGGGGGATGTACAATGAGCAGTTCTTC	CASSRNRGMYNEQFF
.	TRBJ1-4	TRBD1	TRBV5-1	TGCGCCAGCAGCAACCCTGCTACACAGGGGGAAAAACTGTTTTTT	CASSNPATQGEKLFF
.	TRBJ2-1	TRBD2	TRBV4-2	TGTGCCAGCAGCCAAGCTCTTCAGCGGGGGGGCTATGAGCAGTTCTTC	CASSQALQRGGYEQFF
.	TRBJ2-3	.	TRBV6-5	TGTGCCAGCAGTTACGGGGAACCTATCACAGATACGCAGTATTTT	CASSYGEPITDTQYF
.	TRBJ1-2	.	TRBV29-1	TGCAGCGTGGGGGAGGGGCCCAACTATGGCTACACCTTC	CSVGEGPNYGYTF
.	TRBJ2-7	.	TRBV7-2	TGTGCCAGCAGCCCAGGGACCTACGAGCAGTACTTC	CASSPGTYEQYF
.	TRBJ2-1	TRBD1	TRBV4-1	TGCGCCAGCGCCGAACGGGACAGCCTCTCCTACAATGAGCAGTTCTTC	CASAERDSLSYNEQFF
.	TRBJ2-1	TRBD2	TRBV30	TGTGCCCGATCCTGGCTAGCGGGGCAAGAGCAGTTCTTC	CARSWLAGQEQFF
.	TRBJ1-6	.	TRBV11-2	TGTGCCAGCAGCTTGGACAGATCTTCACCCCTCCACTTT	CASSLDRSSPLHF
.	TRBJ2-7	.	TRBV9	TGTGCCAGCAGCGCTTCCGGGGCTCCCTACGAGCAGTACTTC	CASSASGAPYEQYF
.	TRBJ1-2	TRBD1	TRBV3-1/TRBV3-2	TGTGCCAGCTCCTTGACAGGGAGCTATGGCTACACCTTC	CASSLTGSYGYTF
.	TRBJ1-2	.	TRBV4-1	TGCGCCAGCAGCCAAGCAGACGGTAACTATGGCTACACCTTC	CASSQADGNYGYTF
.	TRBJ2-7	.	TRBV20-1	TGCAGTGCTAGTGATCTTTCGCGAGGCCCCTACGAGCAGTACTTC	CSASDLSRGPYEQYF
.	TRBJ1-5	.	TRBV5-1	TGCGCCAGCAGCTTGGAGGGTACGGGGCAGCCCCAGCATTTT	CASSLEGTGQPQHF
.	TRBJ2-5	TRBD1	TRBV11-1	TGTGCCAGTGATAAAGGACAGGGGTCATCCGAGACCCAGTACTTC	CASDKGQGSSETQYF
.	TRBJ2-1	.	TRBV25-1	TGTGCCAGCAGTGAATTAGTCCAACGATCAGGGCAGTACAATGAGCAGTTCTTC	CASSELVQRSGQYNEQFF
.	TRBJ1-3	.	TRBV4-1	TGCGCCAGCAGTCAAGATGTGGGGATCTCTGGAAACACCATATATTTT	CASSQDVGISGNTIYF
.	TRBJ1-2	.	TRBV7-9	TGTGCCAGCACCTTAAGGGGTGGCAGTCCGGGCGATGGCTACACCTTC	CASTLRGGSPGDGYTF